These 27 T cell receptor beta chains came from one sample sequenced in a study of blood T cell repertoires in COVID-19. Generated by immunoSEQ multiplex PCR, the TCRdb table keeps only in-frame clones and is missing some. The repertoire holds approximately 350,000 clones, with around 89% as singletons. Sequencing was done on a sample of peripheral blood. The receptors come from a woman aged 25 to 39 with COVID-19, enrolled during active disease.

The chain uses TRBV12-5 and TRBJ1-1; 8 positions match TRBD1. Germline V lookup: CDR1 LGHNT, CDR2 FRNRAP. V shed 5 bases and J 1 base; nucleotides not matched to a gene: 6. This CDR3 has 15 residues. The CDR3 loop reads CASGRSGGRNTEAFF. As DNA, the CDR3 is TGTGCTAGTGGTCGGTCAGGGGGCAGGAACACTGAAGCTTTCTTT. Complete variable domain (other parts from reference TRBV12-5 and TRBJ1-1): DARVTQTPRHKVTEMGQEVTMRCQPILGHNTVFWYRQTMMQGLELLAYFRNRAPLDDSGMPKDRFSAEMPDATLATLKIQPSEPRDSAVYFCASGRSGGRNTEAFFGQGTRLTVV.

The CDR3 reads CASSLAGRNTGELFF. The CDR3 DNA is TGTGCCAGCAGCTTAGCGGGAAGAAACACCGGGGAGCTGTTTTTT. V is TRBV6-2 or TRBV6-3 and J is TRBJ2-2; TRBD2 matches 8 bases. Germline trimming cut 6 bases from V and 2 bases from J; bases unmatched to any gene: 5. This CDR3 has 15 residues. The germline gives CDR1 MNHEY, CDR2 SVGEGT.

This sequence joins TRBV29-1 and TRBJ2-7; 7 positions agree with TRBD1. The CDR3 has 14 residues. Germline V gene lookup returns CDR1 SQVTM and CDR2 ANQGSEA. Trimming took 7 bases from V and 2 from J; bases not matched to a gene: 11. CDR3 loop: CSAKARTGTYEQYF. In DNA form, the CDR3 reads TGCAGCGCTAAGGCCCGGACAGGAACCTACGAGCAGTACTTC.

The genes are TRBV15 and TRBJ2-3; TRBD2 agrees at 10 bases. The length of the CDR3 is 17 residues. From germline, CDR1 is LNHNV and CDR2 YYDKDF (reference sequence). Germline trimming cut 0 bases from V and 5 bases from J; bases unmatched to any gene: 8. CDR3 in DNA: TGTGCCACCAGCAGAGATGGTCTAGCGGGGGTGGTAGATACGCAGTATTTT. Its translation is CATSRDGLAGVVDTQYF.

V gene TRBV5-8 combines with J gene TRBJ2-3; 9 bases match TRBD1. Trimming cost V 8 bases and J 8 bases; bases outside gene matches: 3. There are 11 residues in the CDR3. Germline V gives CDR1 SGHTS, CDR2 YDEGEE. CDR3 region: CARETGGTQYF. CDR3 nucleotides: TGTGCCAGAGAGACAGGGGGTACGCAGTATTTT.

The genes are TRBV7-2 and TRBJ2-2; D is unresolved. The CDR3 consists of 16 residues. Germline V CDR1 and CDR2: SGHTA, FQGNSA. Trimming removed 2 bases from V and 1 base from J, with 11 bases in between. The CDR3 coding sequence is TGTGCCAGCAGCTTAAATACGGGTCTGAACACCGGGGAGCTGTTTTTT. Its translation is CASSLNTGLNTGELFF.

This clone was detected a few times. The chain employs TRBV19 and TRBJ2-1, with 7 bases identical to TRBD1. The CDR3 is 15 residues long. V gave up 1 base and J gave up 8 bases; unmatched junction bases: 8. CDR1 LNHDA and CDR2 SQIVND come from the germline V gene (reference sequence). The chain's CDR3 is CASSIVGTDPHEQFF. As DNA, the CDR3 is TGTGCCAGTAGTATAGTTGGGACAGATCCCCATGAGCAGTTCTTC.

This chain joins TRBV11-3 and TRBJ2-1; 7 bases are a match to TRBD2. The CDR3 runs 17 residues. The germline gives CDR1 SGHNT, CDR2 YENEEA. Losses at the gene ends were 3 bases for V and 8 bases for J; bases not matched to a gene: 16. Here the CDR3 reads CASSFQMTSHAVDEQFF. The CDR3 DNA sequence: TGTGCCAGCAGCTTCCAGATGACTAGCCACGCCGTTGATGAGCAGTTCTTC.

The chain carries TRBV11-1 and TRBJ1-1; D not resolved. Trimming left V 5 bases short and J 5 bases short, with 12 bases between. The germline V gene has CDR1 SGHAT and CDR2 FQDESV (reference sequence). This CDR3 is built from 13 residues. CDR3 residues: CASSRHRETEAFF. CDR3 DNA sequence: TGTGCCAGCAGCCGGCACCGGGAAACTGAAGCTTTCTTT.

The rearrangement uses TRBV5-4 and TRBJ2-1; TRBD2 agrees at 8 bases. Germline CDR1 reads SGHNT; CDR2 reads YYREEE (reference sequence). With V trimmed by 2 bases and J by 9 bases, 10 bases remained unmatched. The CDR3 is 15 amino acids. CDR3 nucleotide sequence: TGTGCCAGCAGCTTCGGCGGGGGGCCAGAGGGTGAGCAGTTCTTC. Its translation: CASSFGGGPEGEQFF. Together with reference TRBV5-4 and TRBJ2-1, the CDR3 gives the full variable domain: ETGVTQSPTHLIKTRGQQVTLRCSSQSGHNTVSWYQQALGQGPQFIFQYYREEENGRGNFPPRFSGLQFPNYSSELNVNALELDDSALYLCASSFGGGPEGEQFFGPGTRLTVL.

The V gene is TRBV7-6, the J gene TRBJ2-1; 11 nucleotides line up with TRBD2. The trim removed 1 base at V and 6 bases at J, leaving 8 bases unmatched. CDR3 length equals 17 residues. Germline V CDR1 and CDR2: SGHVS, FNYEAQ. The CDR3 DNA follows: TGTGCCAGCAGCTTAGTTGCTAGCGGGGGGTCTTCCAATGAGCAGTTCTTC. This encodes CASSLVASGGSSNEQFF.

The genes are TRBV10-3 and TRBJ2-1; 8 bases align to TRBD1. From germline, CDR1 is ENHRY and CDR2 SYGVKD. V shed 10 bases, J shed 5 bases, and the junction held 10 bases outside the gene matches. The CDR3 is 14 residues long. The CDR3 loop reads CATTRTGRDNEQFF. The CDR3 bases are TGTGCCACCACCCGGACAGGGCGAGACAATGAGCAGTTCTTC.

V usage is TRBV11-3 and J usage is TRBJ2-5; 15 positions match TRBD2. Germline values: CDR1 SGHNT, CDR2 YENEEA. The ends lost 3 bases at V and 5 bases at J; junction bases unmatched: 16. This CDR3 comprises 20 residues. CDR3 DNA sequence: TGTGCCAGCAGCTTCTACGACGGGACTAGCGGGGGGCCCCCCTTTGAGACCCAGTACTTC. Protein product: CASSFYDGTSGGPPFETQYF.

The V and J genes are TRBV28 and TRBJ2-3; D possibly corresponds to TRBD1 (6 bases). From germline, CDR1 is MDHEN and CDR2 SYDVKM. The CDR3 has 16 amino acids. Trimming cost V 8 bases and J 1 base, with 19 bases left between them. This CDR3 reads CASWSGTEGGTDTQYF. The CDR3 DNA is TGTGCCAGCTGGTCGGGCACCGAGGGGGGCACAGATACGCAGTATTTT.

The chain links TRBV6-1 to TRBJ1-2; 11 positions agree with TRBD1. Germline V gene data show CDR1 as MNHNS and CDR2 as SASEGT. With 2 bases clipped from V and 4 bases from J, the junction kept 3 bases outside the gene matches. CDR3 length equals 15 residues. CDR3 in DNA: TGTGCCAGCAGTGAATGGACAGGGGGCGGCTATGGCTACACCTTC. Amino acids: CASSEWTGGGYGYTF.

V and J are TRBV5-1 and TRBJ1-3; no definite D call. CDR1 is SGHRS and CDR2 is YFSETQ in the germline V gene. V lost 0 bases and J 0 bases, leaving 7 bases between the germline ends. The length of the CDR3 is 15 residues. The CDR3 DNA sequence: TGCGCCAGCAGCTTGGTGAGCGTCTCTGGAAACACCATATATTTT. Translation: CASSLVSVSGNTIYF.

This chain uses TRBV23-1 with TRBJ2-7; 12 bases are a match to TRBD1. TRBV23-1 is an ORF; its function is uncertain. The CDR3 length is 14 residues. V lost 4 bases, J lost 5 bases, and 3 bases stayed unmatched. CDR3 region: CASSPGQGADEQYV. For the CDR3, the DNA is TGCGCCAGCAGTCCGGGACAGGGGGCTGACGAGCAGTACGTC.

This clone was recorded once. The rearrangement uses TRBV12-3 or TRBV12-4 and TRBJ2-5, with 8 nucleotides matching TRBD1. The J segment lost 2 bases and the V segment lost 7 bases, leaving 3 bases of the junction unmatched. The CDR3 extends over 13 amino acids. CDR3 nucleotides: TGTGCCAGCAACAGGGGGAGACAAGAGACCCAGTACTTC. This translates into CASNRGRQETQYF.

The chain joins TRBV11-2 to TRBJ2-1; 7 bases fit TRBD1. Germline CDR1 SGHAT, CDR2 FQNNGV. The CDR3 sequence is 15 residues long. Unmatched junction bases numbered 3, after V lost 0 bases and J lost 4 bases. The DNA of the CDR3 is TGTGCCAGCAGCTTAGAAACAGGGGAGTACAATGAGCAGTTCTTC. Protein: CASSLETGEYNEQFF.

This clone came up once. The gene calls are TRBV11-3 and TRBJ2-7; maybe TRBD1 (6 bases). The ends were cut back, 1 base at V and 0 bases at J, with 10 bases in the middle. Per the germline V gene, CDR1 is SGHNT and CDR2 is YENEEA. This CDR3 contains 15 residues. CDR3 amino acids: CASSLGRGSSYEQYF. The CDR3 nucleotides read TGTGCCAGCAGCTTAGGTAGGGGGAGCTCCTACGAGCAGTACTTC.

The CDR3 is CASSYRTSTGELFF. The CDR3 nucleotides are TGTGCCAGCAGCTACCGGACTAGCACCGGGGAGCTGTTTTTT. J is TRBJ2-2 and V is TRBV5-4; 7 bases are a match to TRBD2. V was clipped by 3 bases and J by 4 bases; unmatched bases: 3. Germline V gene data show CDR1 as SGHNT and CDR2 as YYREEE (reference sequence). The CDR3 length is 14 residues.

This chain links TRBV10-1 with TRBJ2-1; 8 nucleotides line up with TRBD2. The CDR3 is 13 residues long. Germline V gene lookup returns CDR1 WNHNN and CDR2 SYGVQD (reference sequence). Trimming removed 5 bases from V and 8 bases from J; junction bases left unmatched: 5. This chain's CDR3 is CASSSGSSYEQFF. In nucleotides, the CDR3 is TGCGCCAGCAGTAGCGGGAGCTCGTATGAGCAGTTCTTC.

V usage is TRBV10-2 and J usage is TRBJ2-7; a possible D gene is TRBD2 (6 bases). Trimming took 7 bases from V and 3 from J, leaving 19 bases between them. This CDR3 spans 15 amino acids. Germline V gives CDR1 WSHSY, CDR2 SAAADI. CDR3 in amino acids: CASTPWGSGGYEQYV. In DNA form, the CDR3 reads TGCGCCAGCACCCCCTGGGGTAGCGGAGGCTACGAGCAGTACGTC.

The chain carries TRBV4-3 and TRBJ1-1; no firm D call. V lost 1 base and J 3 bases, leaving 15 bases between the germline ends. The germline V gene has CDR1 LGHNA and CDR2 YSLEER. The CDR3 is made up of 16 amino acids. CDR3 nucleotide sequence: TGCGCCAGCAGCCAAGGTTCCGTTCTGAGAGACACTGAAGCTTTCTTT. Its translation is CASSQGSVLRDTEAFF.

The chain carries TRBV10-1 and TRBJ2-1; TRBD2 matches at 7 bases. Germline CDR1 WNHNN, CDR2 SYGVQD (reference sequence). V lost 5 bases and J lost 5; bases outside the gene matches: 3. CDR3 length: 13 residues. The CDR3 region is CASSPGLNNEQFF. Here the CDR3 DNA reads TGCGCCAGCAGTCCGGGACTAAACAATGAGCAGTTCTTC.

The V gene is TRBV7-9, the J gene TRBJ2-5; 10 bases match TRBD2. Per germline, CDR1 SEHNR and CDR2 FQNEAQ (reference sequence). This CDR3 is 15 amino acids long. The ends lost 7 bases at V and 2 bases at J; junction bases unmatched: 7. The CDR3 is CASTLKLAGQETQYF. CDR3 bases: TGTGCCAGCACCCTAAAACTAGCGGGACAAGAGACCCAGTACTTC. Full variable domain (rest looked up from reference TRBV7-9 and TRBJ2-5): DTGVSQNPRHKITKRGQNVTFRCDPISEHNRLYWYRQTLGQGPEFLTYFQNEAQLEKSRLLSDRFSAERPKGSFSTLEIQRTEQGDSAMYLCASTLKLAGQETQYFGPGTRLLVL.

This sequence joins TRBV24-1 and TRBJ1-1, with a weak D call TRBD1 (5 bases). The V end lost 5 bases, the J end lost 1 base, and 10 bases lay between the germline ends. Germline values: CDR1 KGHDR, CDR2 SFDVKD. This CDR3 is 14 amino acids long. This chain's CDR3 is CATSAQGSNTEAFF. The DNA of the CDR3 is TGTGCCACCAGTGCCCAGGGTTCGAACACTGAAGCTTTCTTT.